This T cell receptor (beta chain) was found in a study of early stage breast cancer tumors. Background on the study: Twelve of the 16 invasive tumors were ER+, PR+ and HER2-. Among roughly twelve ER+/PR+/HER2- tumors, eight were ductal, four lobular. Overall study findings and caveats: Tumors had roughly 2.5-fold higher T cell density and higher clonality than adjacent normal breast tissue. Most shared enriched TCRB sequences were commonly generated ones.

This clone came up a few times. Its antigen is not identified. Per the germline V gene, CDR1 is LGHNA and CDR2 is YNFKEQ. The CDR3 has 15 amino acids. The junction had 4 bases not matched to a gene; V was cut back by 1 base and J by 3 bases. TCRdb's table, derived via immunoSEQ multiplex PCR, lists solely in-frame clones and lacks some. The table records some 4,500 clones, roughly two thirds of them present only once. The receptor comes from a person aged 45 to 59 with breast cancer. The chain is built from TRBV4-2 and TRBJ2-3; 7 bases agree with TRBD2. Sequenced sample: breast tumor tissue. The CDR3 nucleotides are TGTGCCAGCAGCCAAGGATGGCGGGGGACAGATACGCAGTATTTT. Amino acid sequence: CASSQGWRGTDTQYF.